What follows are 25 T cell receptor beta chains derived from one specimen sequenced in a study of monozygotic twins with inflammatory bowel disease. No DNA is given; TCRdb re-called the 5' RACE reads and lists each CDR3 protein once. The sample has approximately 400,000 distinct CDR3 sequences. Sequencing used blood. These receptors came from a human donor with ulcerative colitis or Crohn's disease, or a healthy co-twin of an affected twin (not recorded which).

The J gene is TRBJ1-6, the V gene TRBV15; TCRdb indicates TRBD1, and absent DNA this call remains unverified. Germline assignment: CDR1 LNHNV and CDR2 YYDKDF (reference sequence). The CDR3 length is 17 residues. The CDR3 reads CATSRDFADSLNSPLHF.

The J gene is TRBJ2-7, the V gene TRBV20-1. Germline values: CDR1 DFQATT, CDR2 SNEGSKA (reference sequence). The CDR3 runs to 15 residues. The CDR3 here is CSARDWTGSSYEQYF.

The chain employs TRBV10-3 and TRBJ2-1; TCRdb lists TRBD1, though no DNA is available to test this call. Looked up from germline, CDR1 is ENHRY and CDR2 is SYGVKD. The CDR3 contains 12 residues. CDR3 sequence: CAIGLEGNEQFF.

The genes are TRBV28 and TRBJ2-1. Germline assignment: CDR1 MDHEN and CDR2 SYDVKM. The CDR3 loop spans 15 amino acids. The chain's CDR3 is CASSLILGSYNEQFF.

The chain employs TRBV20-1 and TRBJ1-4; TCRdb indicates TRBD1, and absent DNA this call remains unverified. This CDR3 spans 14 amino acids. Germline V gives CDR1 DFQATT, CDR2 SNEGSKA (reference sequence). CDR3 residues: CSARGQAFNEKLFF.

The V call is TRBV29-1, the J call TRBJ1-2. The CDR3 loop spans 11 amino acids. Germline CDR1 SQVTM, CDR2 ANQGSEA. The CDR3 is CSVGSRSGYTF.

The rearrangement uses TRBV7-2 and TRBJ1-5; the D gene TCRdb calls, TRBD1, cannot be checked with no DNA. The germline gives CDR1 SGHTA, CDR2 FQGNSA. The CDR3 totals 15 residues. CDR3 region: CASSLAGGDNQPQHF.

V gene TRBV5-1 combines with J gene TRBJ2-3; TCRdb calls TRBD2, which cannot be checked without DNA. The germline gives CDR1 SGHRS, CDR2 YFSETQ. This CDR3 has 16 residues. CDR3 loop: CASSPGLAGDTDTQYF.

This sequence joins TRBV20-1 and TRBJ1-2; absent DNA, TCRdb's TRBD1 call cannot be checked. CDR1 is DFQATT and CDR2 is SNEGSKA in the germline V gene (reference sequence). The CDR3 is 12 amino acids. The CDR3 is CSARTGGYGYTF.

The chain recombines TRBV27 with TRBJ2-7. The CDR3 runs to 13 residues. Germline V gene lookup returns CDR1 MNHEY and CDR2 SMNVEV (reference sequence). The CDR3 loop is CASSGWDSYEQYF.

This chain connects TRBV7-9 to TRBJ2-5; TCRdb picks TRBD1, but there is no DNA to check that call. From germline, CDR1 is SEHNR and CDR2 FQNEAQ (reference sequence). The CDR3 spans 17 residues. CDR3 amino acids: CASSLAMTGLYQETQYF.

The chain uses TRBV2 and TRBJ2-1; lacking DNA, the TRBD2 call made by TCRdb goes unchecked. CDR3 length: 15 amino acids. CDR1 and CDR2 from the germline V gene are SNHLY and FYNNEI. CDR3 in amino acids: CASSEEVSVYNEQFF.

This chain uses TRBV28 with TRBJ2-7. Per germline, CDR1 MDHEN and CDR2 SYDVKM. The length of the CDR3 is 12 residues. The CDR3 loop reads CASSGFGYEQYF. Based on the CDR3 plus reference TRBV28 and TRBJ2-7, the full variable domain is DVKVTQSSRYLVKRTGEKVFLECVQDMDHENMFWYRQDPGLGLRLIYFSYDVKMKEKGDIPEGYSVSREKKERFSLILESASTNQTSMYLCASSGFGYEQYFGPGTRLTVT.

The rearrangement links TRBV10-3 to TRBJ2-2; the D call from TCRdb, TRBD1, cannot be confirmed without DNA. CDR1 is ENHRY and CDR2 is SYGVKD in the germline V gene. This CDR3 is 16 amino acids long. CDR3 region: CAISEQGQGNTGELFF.

The rearrangement links TRBV5-4 to TRBJ2-1; the D gene TCRdb calls, TRBD2, cannot be checked with no DNA. Germline values: CDR1 SGHNT, CDR2 YYREEE (reference sequence). This CDR3 region has 15 residues. The CDR3 loop reads CASSQTSGGPKEQFF.

The chain has TRBV5-4 and TRBJ2-1; TCRdb lists TRBD2, though no DNA is available to test this call. Germline-derived CDR1 and CDR2 are SGHNT and YYREEE (reference sequence). The CDR3 extends over 19 amino acids. The CDR3 spells CASSLEGLAGGTAYNEQFF.

The chain employs TRBV7-3 and TRBJ2-3. CDR1 is SGHTA, CDR2 FQGTGA, per germline. The length of the CDR3 is 14 residues. The CDR3 sequence is CASSSGRGTDTQYF.

This rearrangement joins TRBV10-3 to TRBJ2-2; with no DNA, the TCRdb D assignment of TRBD1 cannot be verified. This CDR3 is built from 13 residues. Germline CDR1 ENHRY, CDR2 SYGVKD. The CDR3 loop is CATDSRNTGELFF.

This chain uses TRBV6-5 with TRBJ1-1; absent DNA, TCRdb's TRBD1 call cannot be checked. Looked up from germline, CDR1 is MNHEY and CDR2 is SVGAGI. This CDR3 comprises 13 residues. CDR3 sequence reads: CASSYARGREAFF.

V usage is TRBV6-2 or TRBV6-3 and J usage is TRBJ1-1. The CDR3 sequence is 13 residues long. The germline V gene encodes CDR1 MNHEY and CDR2 SVGEGT. CDR3 sequence: CASSDLMNTEAFF.

The chain links TRBV5-1 to TRBJ1-5. Germline V lookup: CDR1 SGHRS, CDR2 YFSETQ. The CDR3 has 15 amino acids. CDR3 region: CASRPLDTSNQPQHF.

CDR3 region: CASSQTGRRHGYTF. The chain employs TRBV4-2 and TRBJ1-2; TCRdb picks TRBD1, but there is no DNA to check that call. The germline gives CDR1 LGHNA, CDR2 YNFKEQ. This CDR3 has 14 residues.

The chain uses TRBV20-1 and TRBJ1-4. CDR1 DFQATT and CDR2 SNEGSKA come from the germline V gene (reference sequence). The CDR3 is made up of 13 amino acids. The CDR3 spells CSARASYNEKLFF.

J is TRBJ2-3 and V is TRBV7-8. The CDR3 consists of 15 residues. CDR1 and CDR2 (germline): SGHVS, FQNEAQ. CDR3 amino acids: CASSLARGAADTQYF.

V gene TRBV30 combines with J gene TRBJ2-3; the D call from TCRdb, TRBD1, cannot be confirmed without DNA. CDR1 is GTSNPN and CDR2 is SVGIG in the germline V gene (reference sequence). This CDR3 region has 14 residues. CDR3 residues: CAYTQGSLADTQYF.